The 26 T cell receptor beta chains below all came from one sample that was sequenced in a study of blood T cells in healthy people across ages. The use of a sample-barcoded 5' primer and a J-beta primer mix characterized a second PCR of about 7 to 12 cycles. TCRdb passed the 5' RACE reads through MiXCR, listing each CDR3 protein once. The sample holds 980,000 or so distinct CDR3 sequences, about 48% seen once. Sequencing was done on a sample of blood. These receptors were collected from a young man in good health.

V and J are TRBV6-1 and TRBJ2-3; maybe TRBD1 (5 bases). Germline assignment: CDR1 MNHNS and CDR2 SASEGT. V was shortened by 0 bases and J by 4 bases, with 14 bases between the two germline ends. The CDR3 runs to 16 residues. CDR3 region: CASSEASQGLADTQYF. The CDR3 DNA reads as TGTGCCAGCAGTGAAGCTTCCCAGGGTCTGGCAGATACGCAGTATTTT.

This chain connects TRBV6-6 to TRBJ2-7, with D perhaps TRBD2 (7 bases). Germline V gives CDR1 MNHNY, CDR2 SVGAGI (reference sequence). V was cut by 7 bases and J by 7 bases, with 14 bases left in between. The CDR3 covers 12 residues. Here the CDR3 reads CASKGGEREQYF. As DNA, the CDR3 is TGTGCCAGCAAGGGGGGGGAAAGGGAGCAGTACTTC.

The chain employs TRBV6-1 and TRBJ1-2; no definite D call. V lost 3 bases, J lost 0 bases, and 11 bases lay in between. The CDR3 contains 15 residues. Germline CDR1 reads MNHNS; CDR2 reads SASEGT. For the CDR3, the DNA is TGTGCCAGCAGTGAGGGCCCCACACCTAACTATGGCTACACCTTC. This sequence encodes CASSEGPTPNYGYTF.

For this clonotype: Its ends do not fully match the called genes, so a read error is possible. This rearrangement joins TRBV7-8 to TRBJ2-5; 8 nucleotides match TRBD1. The DNA end favors TRBJ2-7, so the J call may be wrong. This CDR3 region has 15 residues. Germline V gives CDR1 SGHVS, CDR2 FQNEAQ. The CDR3 coding sequence is TGTGCCGGCAGCATACAGCAGGGGGCTACGTACGAGCAGTACTTC. Translation gives CAGSIQQGATYEQYF.

A single count supports this clonotype. The J gene is TRBJ2-7, the V gene TRBV6-2 or TRBV6-3; TRBD2 matches 11 bases. V lost 6 bases, J lost 0 bases, and 7 bases stayed unmatched. This CDR3 is built from 16 residues. Per the germline V gene, CDR1 is MNHEY and CDR2 is SVGEGT. In nucleotides, the CDR3 is TGTGCCAGCAGGCCTAGACTAGCGGGGACCTCCTACGAGCAGTACTTC. Amino acids: CASRPRLAGTSYEQYF.

The rearrangement uses TRBV7-8 and TRBJ2-5; TRBD1 might be the D (6 bases). The CDR3 is 16 amino acids. Trimming took 0 bases from V and 1 from J, leaving 12 bases between them. Germline lookup yields CDR1 SGHVS and CDR2 FQNEAQ. The CDR3: CASSLAPAGAQETQYF. Written as DNA, the CDR3 is TGTGCCAGCAGCTTAGCTCCAGCAGGGGCCCAAGAGACCCAGTACTTC.

The chain uses TRBV28 and TRBJ1-5; possibly TRBD1 for D (5 bases). The CDR3 is 17 residues long. Per germline, CDR1 MDHEN and CDR2 SYDVKM. V lost 4 bases and J lost 1, with 17 bases in between. CDR3 protein: CASSSPLLGLSNQPQHF. The CDR3 DNA reads TGTGCCAGCAGTTCACCTCTGTTGGGACTGAGCAATCAGCCCCAGCATTTT.

The rearrangement links TRBV4-1 to TRBJ2-4, with D tentatively TRBD1 (5 bases). The V and J ends lost 2 bases and 2 bases respectively, with 10 bases between them. CDR1 and CDR2 from the germline V gene are MGHRA and YSYEKL. This CDR3 is 15 amino acids long. CDR3 nucleotide sequence: TGCGCCAGCAGCCAACTGGGGCTGTCCAAAAACATTCAGTACTTC. As protein: CASSQLGLSKNIQYF.

The chain recombines TRBV27 with TRBJ2-7; 9 nucleotides agree with TRBD1. The J segment lost 1 base and the V segment lost 5 bases, leaving 6 bases of the junction unmatched. CDR1 is MNHEY and CDR2 is SMNVEV in the germline V gene (reference sequence). The CDR3 is 15 amino acids. CDR3 region: CASSPEDRGSYEQYF. The DNA of the CDR3 is TGTGCCAGCAGTCCCGAGGACAGGGGATCCTACGAGCAGTACTTC.

The gene calls are TRBV7-2 and TRBJ1-6; 7 bases are shared with TRBD1. This CDR3 contains 15 residues. From germline, CDR1 is SGHTA and CDR2 FQGNSA. Trimming at V came to 6 bases and at J to 6 bases, leaving 8 bases not matched to a gene. CDR3 loop: CASREATGRNSPLHF. The CDR3 DNA follows: TGTGCCAGCAGAGAAGCGACAGGGCGTAATTCACCCCTCCACTTT.

This clonotype was counted between two and nine times. The gene calls are TRBV7-2 and TRBJ2-3, with TRBD2 as a possible D gene (6 bases). The V gene lost 5 bases and the J gene lost 6 bases, with 15 bases spanning the gap. The CDR3 loop spans 14 amino acids. Looked up from germline, CDR1 is SGHTA and CDR2 is FQGNSA. As DNA, the CDR3 is TGTGCCAGCAGCCCAGGAGGCGGGGTGGATACGCAGTATTTT. Its translation is CASSPGGGVDTQYF.

This clonotype came up a few times. This chain links TRBV27 with TRBJ2-7, with D perhaps matching TRBD2 (6 bases). Per germline, CDR1 MNHEY and CDR2 SMNVEV (reference sequence). This CDR3 is built from 14 residues. V lost 3 bases and J 3 bases, leaving 12 bases between the germline ends. The CDR3 DNA follows: TGTGCCAGCAGTTTCCGAAGGGACTTCTACGAGCAGTACTTC. It codes for CASSFRRDFYEQYF.

This clonotype appeared many times. The J gene is TRBJ2-7, the V gene TRBV5-1; D gene unclear. The CDR3 runs to 17 residues. The germline V gene encodes CDR1 SGHRS and CDR2 YFSETQ. Trimming cost V 0 bases and J 3 bases, with 19 bases left between them. The CDR3 coding sequence is TGCGCCAGCAGCTTGGGGGTGTCTGTCGAAAACCGCTACGAGCAGTACTTC. Protein sequence: CASSLGVSVENRYEQYF.

This chain connects TRBV12-3 or TRBV12-4 to TRBJ2-7; tentatively, D is TRBD2 (5 bases). The V end was cut by 8 bases, the J end by 3 bases, with 11 bases between. This CDR3 has 12 residues. The CDR3 DNA is TGTGCCAGCGGTCAGGCGGGCTACGAGCAGTACTTC. Its protein is CASGQAGYEQYF.

The chain joins TRBV6-1 to TRBJ1-5; D call uncertain. This CDR3 comprises 16 residues. Germline V gene sequence: CDR1 MNHNS, CDR2 SASEGT. The germline V and J ends were trimmed by 1 base and 4 bases, with 14 bases remaining between them. CDR3 amino acids: CASSEGPGERNQPQHF. The DNA of the CDR3 is TGTGCCAGCAGTGAAGGGCCCGGGGAACGAAATCAGCCCCAGCATTTT.

This clonotype was found a few times. In DNA, the CDR3 is TGTGCCAGCAAAGGGGGAGATACGCAGTATTTT. Protein sequence: CASKGGDTQYF. The V and J genes are TRBV28 and TRBJ2-3; maybe TRBD1 (6 bases). The CDR3 loop spans 11 amino acids. Trimming took 7 bases from V and 5 from J, leaving 7 bases between them. The germline V gene has CDR1 MDHEN and CDR2 SYDVKM.

This clonotype was found a few times. This sequence joins TRBV20-1 and TRBJ2-7; possibly TRBD2 for D (6 bases). The CDR3 has 14 amino acids. In germline, CDR1 is DFQATT, CDR2 SNEGSKA (reference sequence). Trimming took 5 bases from V and 6 from J, leaving 20 bases between them. The CDR3 region is CSAPTRDFRGEQYF. The CDR3 DNA is TGCAGTGCTCCTACCCGGGACTTCCGAGGCGAGCAGTACTTC.

In DNA, the CDR3 is TGTGCCAGCAGCGAAAGGACAGATACAAATTCACCCCTCCACTTT. Its translation: CASSERTDTNSPLHF. The chain carries TRBV9 and TRBJ1-6; tentative D call: TRBD1 (6 bases). Per germline, CDR1 SGDLS and CDR2 YYNGEE. This CDR3 region has 15 residues. V lost 3 bases, J lost 7 bases, and 14 bases lay in between. Drawing the rest from reference TRBV9 and TRBJ1-6, the complete variable domain is DSGVTQTPKHLITATGQRVTLRCSPRSGDLSVYWYQQSLDQGLQFLIQYYNGEERAKGNILERFSAQQFPDLHSELNLSSLELGDSALYFCASSERTDTNSPLHFGNGTRLTVT.

The chain is built from TRBV7-2 and TRBJ1-1, with no clear D. Germline-derived CDR1 and CDR2 are SGHTA and FQGNSA. Trimming took 0 bases from V and 4 from J, leaving 9 bases between them. This CDR3 comprises 14 residues. CDR3 sequence: CASSLAASSTEAFF. The DNA of the CDR3 is TGTGCCAGCAGCTTAGCCGCCAGCTCCACTGAAGCTTTCTTT.

As concerns this clonotype: A junction boundary mismatches the germline segment, possibly from a read error. The rearrangement joins TRBV27 to TRBJ2-1; no reliable D call. CDR1 and CDR2 from the germline V gene are MNHEY and SMNVEV (reference sequence). The CDR3 covers 15 residues. The CDR3, as DNA: TGTGCCCGCAGTTTATTAGGGAATAGTAACAATGAGCAGTTCTTC. This gives the protein CARSLLGNSNNEQFF.

The V gene is TRBV4-1, the J gene TRBJ2-5; 10 positions agree with TRBD1. Germline V gene sequence: CDR1 MGHRA, CDR2 YSYEKL. Unmatched junction bases numbered 8, after V lost 2 bases and J lost 5 bases. The CDR3 loop spans 16 amino acids. The CDR3 loop is CASSQNPGQGRETQYF. DNA for the CDR3: TGCGCCAGCAGCCAAAACCCGGGACAGGGGCGGGAGACCCAGTACTTC.

This clonotype was counted between two and nine times. This chain uses TRBV4-3 with TRBJ1-5; 8 bases are a match to TRBD1. J lost 6 bases, V lost 0 bases, and 4 bases had no gene match. From germline, CDR1 is LGHNA and CDR2 YSLEER. CDR3 size: 15 residues. CDR3: CASSQERGTGQPQHF. The CDR3, as DNA: TGCGCCAGCAGCCAAGAGCGAGGGACAGGTCAGCCCCAGCATTTT.

The V and J genes are TRBV5-1 and TRBJ2-7; D gene unclear. The CDR3 sequence is 13 residues long. CDR1 is SGHRS, CDR2 YFSETQ, per germline. Trimming shortened V by 0 bases and J by 6 bases, and 10 bases separated the two germline ends. The CDR3: CASSLDNGREQYF. The CDR3 DNA reads as TGCGCCAGCAGCTTGGACAACGGTCGCGAGCAGTACTTC. The variable domain in full, with the rest retrieved from reference TRBV5-1 and TRBJ2-7, is KAGVTQTPRYLIKTRGQQVTLSCSPISGHRSVSWYQQTPGQGLQFLFEYFSETQRNKGNFPGRFSGRQFSNSRSEMNVSTLELGDSALYLCASSLDNGREQYFGPGTRLTVT.

The chain combines TRBV6-4 with TRBJ2-1; D is unresolved. Between the trimmed V and J ends, which lost 5 bases and 7 bases, there was a span of 18 bases. This CDR3 spans 15 amino acids. Germline V gives CDR1 MRHNA, CDR2 SNTAGT. CDR3 sequence: CASSTGPIFNNEQFF. The CDR3 DNA reads as TGTGCCAGCAGTACCGGGCCGATCTTTAATAATGAGCAGTTCTTC.

This clonotype was recorded many times. The chain uses TRBV7-9 and TRBJ2-1; D is ambiguous. The CDR3 consists of 14 residues. Trimming took off 1 base at V and 4 bases at J, with 8 bases between the two ends. Per germline, CDR1 SEHNR and CDR2 FQNEAQ (reference sequence). This CDR3 is CASSLELGYNEQFF. The CDR3 DNA reads as TGTGCCAGCAGCTTAGAACTGGGATACAATGAGCAGTTCTTC.

The chain uses TRBV18 and TRBJ2-7; 8 nucleotides align to TRBD1. After removal of 3 bases from V and 2 bases from J, the junction contained 6 bases not matched to a gene. CDR1 is KGHSH and CDR2 is LQKENI in the germline V gene. This CDR3 is built from 15 residues. For the CDR3, the DNA is TGTGCCAGCTCACCCGGGACAGGTACTACCTACGAGCAGTACTTC. This codes for CASSPGTGTTYEQYF.